The TCR beta chain under discussion was sequenced for a study of T cells in Graves' hyperthyroidism and ophthalmopathy. Ten or more counts support this clonotype. Its cognate antigen is unknown. V shed 1 base and J 5 bases; nucleotides not matched to a gene: 12. CDR1 and CDR2 (germline): SGHRS, YFSETQ. The CDR3 loop spans 17 amino acids. Amplification of TCR beta CDR3 regions used RNA as the template. Using the HTBI primer set, a first-round RT-PCR was run on the TCR CDR3. In TCRdb, the multiplex PCR reads were re-called with MiXCR into one record per CDR3 protein. This sample has about 510,000 distinct CDR3 sequences, with around 13% found just once. Study-wide results and limits: Ophthalmopathy was model-predicted a median approximately 6.4 months pre-onset. Ophthalmopathy was told apart from stable hyperthyroidism by a 13 V-J model. Most expanded thyroid clonotypes above 0.001 recurred in blood.

The sample comprised blood. This receptor was obtained from a woman aged 40 to 50 with Graves' hyperthyroidism. V gene TRBV5-1 combines with J gene TRBJ2-1; 7 bases are shared with TRBD1. The CDR3 loop reads CASSLSFQTGSHNEQFF. CDR3 in DNA: TGCGCCAGCAGCTTGTCTTTCCAGACAGGGAGCCACAATGAGCAGTTCTTC.